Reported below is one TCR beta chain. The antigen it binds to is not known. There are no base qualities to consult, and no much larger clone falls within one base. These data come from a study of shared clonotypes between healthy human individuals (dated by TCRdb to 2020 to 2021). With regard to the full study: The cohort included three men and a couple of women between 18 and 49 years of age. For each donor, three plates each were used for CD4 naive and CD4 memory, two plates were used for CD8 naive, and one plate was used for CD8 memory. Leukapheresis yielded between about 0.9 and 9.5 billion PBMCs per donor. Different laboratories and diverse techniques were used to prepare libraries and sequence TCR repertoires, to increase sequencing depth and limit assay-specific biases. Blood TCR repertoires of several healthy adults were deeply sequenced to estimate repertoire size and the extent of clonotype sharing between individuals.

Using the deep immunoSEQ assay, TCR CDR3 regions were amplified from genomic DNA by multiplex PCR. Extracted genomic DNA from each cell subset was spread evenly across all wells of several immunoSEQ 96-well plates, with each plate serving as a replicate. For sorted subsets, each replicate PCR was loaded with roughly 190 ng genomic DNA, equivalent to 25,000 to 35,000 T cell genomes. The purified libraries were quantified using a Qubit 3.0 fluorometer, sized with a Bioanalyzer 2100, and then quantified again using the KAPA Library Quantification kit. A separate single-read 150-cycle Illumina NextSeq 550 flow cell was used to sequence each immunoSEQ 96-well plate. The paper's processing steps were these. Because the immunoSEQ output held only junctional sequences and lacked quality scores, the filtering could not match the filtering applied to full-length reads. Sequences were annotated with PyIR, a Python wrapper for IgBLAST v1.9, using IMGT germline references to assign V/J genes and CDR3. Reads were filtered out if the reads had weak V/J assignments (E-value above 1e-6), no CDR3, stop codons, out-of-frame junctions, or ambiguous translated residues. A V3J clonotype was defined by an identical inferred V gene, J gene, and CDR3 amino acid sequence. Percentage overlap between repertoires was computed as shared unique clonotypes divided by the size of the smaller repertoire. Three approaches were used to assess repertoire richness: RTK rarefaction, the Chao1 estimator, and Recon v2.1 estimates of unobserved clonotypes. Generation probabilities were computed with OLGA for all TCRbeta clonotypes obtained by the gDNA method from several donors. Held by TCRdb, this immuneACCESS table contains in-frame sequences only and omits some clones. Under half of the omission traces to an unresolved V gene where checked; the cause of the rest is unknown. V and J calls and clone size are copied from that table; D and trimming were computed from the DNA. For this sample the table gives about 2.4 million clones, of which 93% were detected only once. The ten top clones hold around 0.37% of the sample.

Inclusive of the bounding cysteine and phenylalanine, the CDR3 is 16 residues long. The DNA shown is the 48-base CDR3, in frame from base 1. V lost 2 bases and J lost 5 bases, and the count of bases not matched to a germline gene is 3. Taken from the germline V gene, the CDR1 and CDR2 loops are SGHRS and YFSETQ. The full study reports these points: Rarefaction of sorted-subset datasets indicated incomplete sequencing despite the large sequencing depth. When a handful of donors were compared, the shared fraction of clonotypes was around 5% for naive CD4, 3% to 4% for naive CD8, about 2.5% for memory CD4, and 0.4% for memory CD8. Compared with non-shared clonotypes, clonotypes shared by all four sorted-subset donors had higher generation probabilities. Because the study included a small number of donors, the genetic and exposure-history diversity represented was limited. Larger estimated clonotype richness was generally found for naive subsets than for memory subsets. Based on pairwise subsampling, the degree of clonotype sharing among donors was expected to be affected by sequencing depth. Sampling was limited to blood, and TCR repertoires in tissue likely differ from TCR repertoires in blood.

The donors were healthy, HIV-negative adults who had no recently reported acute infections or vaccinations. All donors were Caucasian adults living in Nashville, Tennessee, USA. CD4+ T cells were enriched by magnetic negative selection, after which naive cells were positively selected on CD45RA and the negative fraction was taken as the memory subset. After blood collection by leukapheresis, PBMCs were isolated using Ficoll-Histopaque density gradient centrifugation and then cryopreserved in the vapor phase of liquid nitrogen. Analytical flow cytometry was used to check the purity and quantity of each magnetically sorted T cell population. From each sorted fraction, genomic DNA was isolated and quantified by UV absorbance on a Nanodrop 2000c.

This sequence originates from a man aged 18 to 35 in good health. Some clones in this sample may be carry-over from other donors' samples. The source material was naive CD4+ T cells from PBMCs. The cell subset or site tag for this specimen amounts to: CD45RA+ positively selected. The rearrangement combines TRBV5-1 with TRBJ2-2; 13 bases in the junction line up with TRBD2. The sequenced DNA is TGCGCCAGCAGCTTACTAGCGGGAGGGAAAACCGGGGAGCTGTTTTTT. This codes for CASSLLAGGKTGELFF. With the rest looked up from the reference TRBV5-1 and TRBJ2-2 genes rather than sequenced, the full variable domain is KAGVTQTPRYLIKTRGQQVTLSCSPISGHRSVSWYQQTPGQGLQFLFEYFSETQRNKGNFPGRFSGRQFSNSRSEMNVSTLELGDSALYLCASSLLAGGKTGELFFGEGSRLTVL.